Below, 18 T cell receptor beta chains from the same sample are listed, as sequenced in a study of T cells in Graves' hyperthyroidism and ophthalmopathy. What was amplified from RNA transcripts were TCR beta CDR3 regions. The HTBI primer set served for first-round RT-PCR of the TCR CDR3. TCRdb processed the multiplex PCR reads anew with MiXCR; each CDR3 protein has one entry. The table includes about 400,000 distinct CDR3 sequences, 14% to 15% detected once. The sequencing input was blood. The source is a woman in her twenties or thirties with Graves' hyperthyroidism.

This chain's CDR3 is CASSLEVNSFTIYF. CDR3 nucleotide sequence: TGTGCCAGCAGCTTAGAAGTGAACAGCTTCACCATATATTTT. The chain is built from TRBV11-2 and TRBJ1-3; D uncertain. This CDR3 is built from 14 residues. Germline values: CDR1 SGHAT, CDR2 FQNNGV. Trimming left V 0 bases short and J 9 bases short, with 12 bases between.

This clonotype was found many times. This chain uses TRBV7-8 with TRBJ2-2; TRBD2 aligns across 7 bases. V trimming: 6 bases; J trimming: 4 bases; junction bases outside the gene matches: 5. This CDR3 spans 14 amino acids. Germline loops: CDR1 SGHVS, CDR2 FQNEAQ. The CDR3 reads CASRPTSATGELFF. CDR3 DNA: TGTGCCAGCAGACCTACTAGCGCCACCGGGGAGCTGTTTTTT.

This clonotype has ten or more counts. The chain is built from TRBV2 and TRBJ2-3, with D hard to call. Germline CDR1 and CDR2: SNHLY and FYNNEI. This CDR3 spans 15 amino acids. Trimming removed 6 bases from V and 3 bases from J, with 16 bases in between. CDR3 sequence: CASRVDWLRTDTQYF. The CDR3 DNA sequence: TGTGCCAGCAGGGTTGACTGGCTTAGGACAGATACGCAGTATTTT. The full variable domain, completed using reference TRBV2 and TRBJ2-3, is EPEVTQTPSHQVTQMGQEVILRCVPISNHLYFYWYRQILGQKVEFLVSFYNNEISEKSEIFDDQFSVERPDGSNFTLKIRSTKLEDSAMYFCASRVDWLRTDTQYFGPGTRLTVL.

This clonotype was recorded at least ten times. CDR3 protein: CASSYGGETQYF. CDR3 bases: TGTGCCAGCAGTTATGGGGGAGAGACCCAGTACTTC. The chain couples TRBV6-1 to TRBJ2-5; D possibly uses TRBD1 or TRBD2 (5 bases each). The germline CDR1 and CDR2 sequences are MNHNS and SASEGT. V lost 5 bases to trimming and J lost 4 bases, with 8 bases between them. The CDR3 is made up of 12 amino acids.

This clonotype has just one count. The chain combines TRBV29-1 with TRBJ2-2; no clear D. From germline, CDR1 is SQVTM and CDR2 ANQGSEA. This CDR3 has 13 amino acids. V was trimmed by 5 bases and J by 5 bases, leaving 12 bases between them. The CDR3 loop is CSVWLSWTGELFF. CDR3 DNA sequence: TGCAGCGTTTGGCTCTCGTGGACCGGGGAGCTGTTTTTT.

V and J are TRBV13 and TRBJ2-1; TRBD1 agrees at 11 bases. V dropped 4 bases and J dropped 6; count of bases not matched to a gene: 5. This CDR3 spans 15 amino acids. The germline gives CDR1 PRHDT, CDR2 FYEKMQ (reference sequence). The CDR3: CASSWTGGAFNEQFF. The CDR3 bases are TGTGCCAGCAGCTGGACAGGGGGCGCGTTCAATGAGCAGTTCTTC.

This clonotype was counted at least ten times. The chain couples TRBV18 to TRBJ2-7; maybe TRBD2 (6 bases). Looked up from germline, CDR1 is KGHSH and CDR2 is LQKENI. The CDR3 contains 13 residues. The V and J ends lost 1 base and 3 bases respectively, with 7 bases between them. In DNA, the CDR3 is TGTGCCAGCTCACCACGGGGGGACTACGAGCAGTACTTC. Amino acids: CASSPRGDYEQYF.

This clonotype was detected many times. The V and J genes are TRBV11-2 and TRBJ2-3; the D gene is possibly TRBD2 (5 bases). Per germline, CDR1 SGHAT and CDR2 FQNNGV. CDR3 size: 15 residues. V shed 5 bases and J shed 0 bases, with 12 bases lying between them. CDR3 region: CASSPGEPSTDTQYF. Written as DNA, the CDR3 is TGTGCCAGCAGCCCCGGGGAGCCTAGCACAGATACGCAGTATTTT.

This clonotype was seen more than once but under ten times. This rearrangement joins TRBV27 to TRBJ2-5; D is ambiguous. The V gene's germline CDR1 is MNHEY and CDR2 SMNVEV (reference sequence). Trimming left V 4 bases short and J 0 bases short, with 6 bases between. CDR3 length: 13 amino acids. The CDR3 nucleotides are TGTGCCAGCAGTTCCTACTACCAAGAGACCCAGTACTTC. Its protein is CASSSYYQETQYF.

This clonotype appeared many times. The rearrangement uses TRBV9 and TRBJ2-5; unclear D gene. This CDR3 is built from 13 residues. In germline, CDR1 is SGDLS, CDR2 YYNGEE. Trimming stripped 1 base from V and 4 bases from J, with 8 bases between. The CDR3 DNA is TGTGCCAGCAGCGTAAGGCCCCGAGAGACCCAGTACTTC. Translated, it gives CASSVRPRETQYF.

This clonotype has a count of ten or more. V usage is TRBV11-2 and J usage is TRBJ1-1; no definite D call. Germline V gives CDR1 SGHAT, CDR2 FQNNGV. Trimming cost V 5 bases and J 7 bases, with 8 bases left between them. The length of the CDR3 is 11 residues. CDR3: CASSPSGEAFF. In DNA form, the CDR3 reads TGTGCCAGCAGCCCATCCGGTGAAGCTTTCTTT.

This rearrangement joins TRBV10-3 to TRBJ2-2; a weak D match, TRBD1 (5 bases). CDR1 and CDR2 (germline): ENHRY, SYGVKD. Trimming removed 8 bases from V and 5 bases from J, with 12 bases in between. The length of the CDR3 is 13 residues. CDR3 in DNA: TGTGCCATCGGCAGGGTCGGAACCGGGGAGCTGTTTTTT. It codes for CAIGRVGTGELFF.

The V and J genes are TRBV20-1 and TRBJ2-1; unclear D gene. Trimming left V 3 bases short and J 6 bases short, with 15 bases between. The CDR3 contains 14 residues. Per the germline V gene, CDR1 is DFQATT and CDR2 is SNEGSKA (reference sequence). CDR3 residues: CSASVHPSFNEQFF. Written as DNA, the CDR3 is TGCAGTGCTAGCGTCCATCCGTCTTTCAATGAGCAGTTCTTC.

The J gene is TRBJ2-1, the V gene TRBV11-1; TRBD2 might be the D (6 bases). Germline V gene sequence: CDR1 SGHAT, CDR2 FQDESV (reference sequence). This CDR3 has 12 residues. The V and J ends lost 6 bases and 8 bases respectively, with 11 bases between them. CDR3 sequence reads: CASRPSGDEQFF. In nucleotides, the CDR3 is TGTGCCAGCAGGCCATCGGGGGATGAGCAGTTCTTC.

Of note for this clonotype: A much larger clone lies one base from this, so it may be a read error. V and J are TRBV3-1 and TRBJ2-5; D uncertain. This CDR3 contains 15 residues. Germline V gives CDR1 LGHDT, CDR2 YNNKEL (reference sequence). Deletions cut 4 bases from V and 5 bases from J, with 17 bases between. The CDR3: CASSLVGAFSETQYF. CDR3 nucleotides: TGTGCCAGCAGCCTTGTCGGCGCCTTTTCGGAGACCCAGTACTTC.

This clonotype was seen repeatedly, ten times or more. The CDR3 protein is CASSSFRISGRGNTGELFF. The CDR3 DNA follows: TGTGCCAGCAGTTCCTTTAGGATAAGCGGGAGGGGTAACACCGGGGAGCTGTTTTTT. The chain links TRBV27 to TRBJ2-2; 10 nucleotides align to TRBD2. J gave up 2 bases and V 4 bases, and 13 bases lay outside the gene matches. The CDR3 consists of 19 residues. CDR1 MNHEY and CDR2 SMNVEV come from the germline V gene (reference sequence).

The chain has TRBV20-1 and TRBJ2-7, with D perhaps matching TRBD2 (5 bases). Germline V CDR1 and CDR2: DFQATT, SNEGSKA (reference sequence). The ends were cut back, 0 bases at V and 3 bases at J, with 15 bases in the middle. This CDR3 comprises 15 residues. CDR3 sequence (DNA): TGCAGTGCTAGAGATCAAGAATCCGACTACTACGAGCAGTACTTC. Translated: CSARDQESDYYEQYF.

The chain joins TRBV7-2 to TRBJ2-7, with 11 nucleotides matching TRBD2. The germline gives CDR1 SGHTA, CDR2 FQGNSA. The J segment lost 3 bases and the V segment lost 3 bases, leaving 1 base of the junction unmatched. This CDR3 has 14 amino acids. The CDR3 region is CASSFTSGGYEQYF. CDR3 sequence (DNA): TGTGCCAGCAGCTTCACTAGCGGGGGCTACGAGCAGTACTTC.